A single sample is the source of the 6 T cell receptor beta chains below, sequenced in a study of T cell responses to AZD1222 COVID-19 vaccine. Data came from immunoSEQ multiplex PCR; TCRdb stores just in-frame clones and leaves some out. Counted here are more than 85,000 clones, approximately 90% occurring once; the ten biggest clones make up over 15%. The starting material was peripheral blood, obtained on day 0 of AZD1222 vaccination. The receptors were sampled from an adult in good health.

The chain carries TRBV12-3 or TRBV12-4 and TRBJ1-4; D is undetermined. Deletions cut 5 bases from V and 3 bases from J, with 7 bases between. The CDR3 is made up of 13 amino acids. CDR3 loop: CASSTRANEKLFF. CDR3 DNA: TGTGCCAGCAGTACAAGGGCTAATGAAAAACTGTTTTTT.

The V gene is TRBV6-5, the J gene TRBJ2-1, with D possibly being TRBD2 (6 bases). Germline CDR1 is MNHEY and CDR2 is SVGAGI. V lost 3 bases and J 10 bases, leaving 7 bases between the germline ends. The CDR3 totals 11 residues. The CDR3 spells CASSYGGEQFF. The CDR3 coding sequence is TGTGCCAGCAGTTATGGGGGGGAGCAGTTCTTC.

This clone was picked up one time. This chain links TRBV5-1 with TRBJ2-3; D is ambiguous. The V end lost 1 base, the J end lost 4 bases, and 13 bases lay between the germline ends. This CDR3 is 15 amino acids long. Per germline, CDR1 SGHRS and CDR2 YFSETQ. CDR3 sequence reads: CASSLRGMVADTQYF. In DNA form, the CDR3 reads TGCGCCAGCAGCTTGCGTGGCATGGTGGCAGATACGCAGTATTTT.

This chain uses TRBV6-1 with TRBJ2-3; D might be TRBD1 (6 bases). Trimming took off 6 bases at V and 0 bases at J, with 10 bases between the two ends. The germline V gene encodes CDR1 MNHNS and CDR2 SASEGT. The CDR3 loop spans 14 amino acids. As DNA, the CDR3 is TGTGCCAGCAGGGCGAGGGGGAGCACAGATACGCAGTATTTT. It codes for CASRARGSTDTQYF.

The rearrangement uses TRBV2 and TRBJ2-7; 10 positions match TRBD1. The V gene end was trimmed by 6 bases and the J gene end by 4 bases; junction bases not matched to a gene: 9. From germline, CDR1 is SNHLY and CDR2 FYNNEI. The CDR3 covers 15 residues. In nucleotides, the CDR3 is TGTGCCAGCAGGCGACAGGGGGCGCTCCTTTACGAGCAGTACTTC. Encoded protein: CASRRQGALLYEQYF.

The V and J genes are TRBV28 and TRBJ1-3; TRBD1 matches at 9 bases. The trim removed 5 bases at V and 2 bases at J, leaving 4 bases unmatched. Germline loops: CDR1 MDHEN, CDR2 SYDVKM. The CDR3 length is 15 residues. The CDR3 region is CASSARQGAGNTIYF. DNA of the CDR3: TGTGCCAGCAGTGCCAGACAGGGGGCTGGAAACACCATATATTTT.